What follows describes a single TCR beta chain. This clonotype was counted many times. There is no known antigen for this receptor. No much larger clone is present one base from it, and per-base qualities are unavailable. For repertoire sequencing, the TCR beta CDR3 regions were amplified from RNA transcripts. HTBI primers and the Qiagen OneStep RT-PCR kit were used in a first-round RT-PCR, which was followed by a second-round multiplex PCR, size selection and purification. Libraries were sequenced paired-end with 100 bp reads on an Illumina HiSeq2000. Per the authors' processing: SOAPnuke was used for read processing, and reads with adapters, uncalled bases, a mean Phred below 15, or no exact constant-primer or identifier match were discarded. High-quality paired reads were merged with COPE v1.2.5. Clonotypes were defined as unique nucleotide sequences and were aligned to IMGT TRB V, D and J references using MiTCR v1.1. The analysis was limited to V-J combinations with a frequency above 0.0001, which together covered approximately 99% of the repertoires. For each V-J combination, a TCR clonal expansion and chaos score was defined as the ratio of F50 clonal expansion to chaos observed in the TCRdist matrix. Welch's t-statistics and random forest were used to narrow the features down to 13 V-J combinations, which were then fed into a naive Bayes classifier. The Morisita-Horn index was used to measure how similar the thyroid and blood repertoires were. TCRdb ran its own pipeline on the public reads, namely fastp trimming at Q25 and MiXCR clone calling, and kept in-frame beta chains. Identical CDR3 protein sequences are pooled into one entry, listed with their most common genes and DNA. The V and J calls and clone size are TCRdb's, not the authors'. This sample is represented by approximately 41,000 distinct CDR3 sequences; roughly half of them were singletons. 18% of the sample rests with the top ten.

The CDR3 sequence holds 14 residues, the cysteine and phenylalanine included. The read is trimmed to its CDR3 DNA, 42 bases read in frame from base 1. V gives up 1 base and J gives up 1 base, and the segment between their germline ends measures 10 bases. CDR1 and CDR2 are read off the germline V gene (reference sequence) as DFQATT and SNEGSKA. The data were taken from a study of Graves' ophthalmopathy and Graves' hyperthyroidism (dated by TCRdb to the late 2010s). Study-level background: Peripheral blood was collected at initial diagnosis, prior to any treatment. An independent validation cohort comprised under 20 hyperthyroidism patients and some 16 patients who later progressed from hyperthyroidism to ophthalmopathy. A discovery set of 95 to 100 patients (43 ophthalmopathy, fewer than 60 stable hyperthyroidism) was enrolled to explore V-J signatures distinguishing ophthalmopathy from hyperthyroidism. After sampling, hyperthyroidism patients received methimazole starting at 30 mg daily, and ophthalmopathy patients received high-dose intravenous methylprednisolone. T-cell repertoires of thyroid tissue and blood were compared in six hyperthyroidism patients. In total, around 140 blood samples were TCR-sequenced: 40 to 45 ophthalmopathy, under 85 hyperthyroidism and some 17 hyperthyroidism-to-ophthalmopathy patients. The study used TCR beta repertoire signatures to distinguish Graves' ophthalmopathy from Graves' hyperthyroidism and to predict progression to ophthalmopathy. The paper as a whole reports these results and caveats: No statistical method was used to predetermine the sample size, and group allocation was not hidden from the investigators. In validation, the model predicted ophthalmopathy progression with about 70% sensitivity and roughly 72% specificity; 12 predicted patients were CT-confirmed with GO in a median of around 6 months. Ophthalmopathy was separated from stable hyperthyroidism by the 13-signature model with 85% to 90% sensitivity and around 81% specificity in cross-validation and with 80%/75% in the test set. Among expanded thyroid clonotypes with frequency above 0.001, most also showed up in blood, which suggests that blood repertoires may reflect the thyroid immune response.

The ophthalmopathy patients had moderately to severely active disease, with a Clinical Activity Score of 3 or higher, a NOSPECS grade of 4 or higher, and a disease duration of less than 3 months. Patients were excluded if they had other autoimmune diseases, uncontrolled infections, pregnancy or lactation. Diagnosis relied on clinical symptoms, serum thyroxine, TRAb, thyroid ultrasound and orbital computed tomography. PBMCs were isolated from more than 8 ml of fresh peripheral blood by Ficoll-Paque density gradient centrifugation. Total RNA was extracted with Trizol reagent and quality-checked on an Agilent 2100 Bioanalyzer.

The specimen sequenced was peripheral blood. The source of this sequence is an adult man with Graves' ophthalmopathy. The rearranged chain carries TRBV20-1 and TRBJ1-1; the D gene remains uncertain. This receptor carries the CDR3 CSARGARWNTEAFF. The sequenced DNA is TGCAGTGCTAGAGGGGCCAGGTGGAACACTGAAGCTTTCTTT.